This TCR beta chain stems from a study of T cells expressing NK-cell markers. Study-level background: The eight sequenced donors comprised seven who were HCMV-seropositive and one who was seronegative.

Remarks on this clonotype: What it binds is not known.

CDR3 length: 14 residues. Germline values: CDR1 SGHKS, CDR2 YYEKEE (reference sequence). Study-level results: 1.0-7.0% of CD8+ T cells in more than 5 donors belonged to dominant NKG2C+ clonotypes. The same clonotypes also predominated in the CD3+CD56-NKG2C+ fraction of several donors.

5'RACE template switching built TCR beta cDNA with unique molecular identifiers. TCRdb reprocessed the 5' RACE reads; each CDR3 protein has one entry and no DNA is given. The sample table sets out about 160,000 distinct CDR3 sequences. This TCR was sampled from a woman between 18 and 75 years old in good health. Specimen: blood T cells: a sorted CD56 or NKG2C T cell subset, CD4+ or CD8+ T cells, or bulk PBMC T cells (not recorded which). The chain joins TRBV5-5 to TRBJ1-2; the TCRdb call, TRBD1, lacks DNA for checking. CDR3 protein: CASSLEAGNYGYTF.